What follows are 27 T cell receptor beta chains derived from one specimen sequenced in a study of blood T cell repertoires in COVID-19. Measured with immunoSEQ multiplex PCR; TCRdb has only the in-frame clones, and not every one. This table has approximately 100,000 clones, roughly 79% appearing once. The sample consisted of peripheral blood. These TCRs come from a human donor in a cohort sampled during active COVID-19.

In the case of this clone: Other DNA sequences within the sample encode an identical CDR3. The rearrangement links TRBV3-1 (or the pseudogene TRBV3-2) to TRBJ1-5; no definite D call. The germline gives CDR1 LGHDT, CDR2 YNNKEL (reference sequence). V lost 1 base and J lost 6, with 10 bases in between. This CDR3 has 14 amino acids. The CDR3 sequence: CASSQAGGSQPQHF. In DNA, the CDR3 is TGTGCCAGCAGCCAAGCGGGAGGGAGTCAGCCCCAGCATTTT.

V and J are TRBV5-1 and TRBJ1-2; D remains ambiguous. The V end lost 4 bases, the J end lost 0 bases, and 13 bases lay between the germline ends. Per the germline V gene, CDR1 is SGHRS and CDR2 is YFSETQ. The CDR3 covers 15 residues. CDR3 loop: CASSQRTGSNYGYTF. The CDR3 DNA reads as TGCGCCAGCAGCCAACGTACGGGGTCTAACTATGGCTACACCTTC.

In this sample, this clone turned up once. This sequence joins TRBV30 and TRBJ1-1; 7 bases align to TRBD1. The ends lost 3 bases at V and 2 bases at J; junction bases unmatched: 3. Germline V lookup: CDR1 GTSNPN, CDR2 SVGIG (reference sequence). CDR3 length: 13 residues. In nucleotides, the CDR3 is TGTGCCTGGAGGCAGGGGGGAAACACTGAAGCTTTCTTT. Translation: CAWRQGGNTEAFF.

This chain links TRBV30 with TRBJ2-5; weak D call: TRBD1 (5 bases). Germline values: CDR1 GTSNPN, CDR2 SVGIG (reference sequence). V lost 1 base and J lost 1, with 7 bases in between. The CDR3 contains 13 residues. In nucleotides, the CDR3 is TGTGCCTGGAGTGGGGGCAGCCAAGAGACCCAGTACTTC. Its translation: CAWSGGSQETQYF.

There are a few counts of this clone. This chain connects TRBV13 to TRBJ2-7; maybe TRBD2 (6 bases). The CDR3 consists of 12 residues. Trimming stripped 3 bases from V and 4 bases from J, with 7 bases between. The germline V gene encodes CDR1 PRHDT and CDR2 FYEKMQ (reference sequence). CDR3 in DNA: TGTGCCAGCAGCTTTGCGGGATACGAGCAGTACTTC. Its protein product is CASSFAGYEQYF.

This rearrangement joins TRBV3-1 (or the pseudogene TRBV3-2) to TRBJ2-7; TRBD2 aligns across 8 bases. Germline V gene sequence: CDR1 LGHDT, CDR2 YNNKEL (reference sequence). CDR3 size: 14 residues. V lost 0 bases, J lost 4 bases, and 2 bases stayed unmatched. Here the CDR3 DNA reads TGTGCCAGCAGCCAAGAGAGCGGGGGTTACGAGCAGTACTTC. Encoded protein: CASSQESGGYEQYF.

The chain has TRBV19 and TRBJ1-2; tentative D call: TRBD1 (6 bases). CDR3 size: 13 residues. Germline V gene data show CDR1 as LNHDA and CDR2 as SQIVND (reference sequence). Trimming cost V 4 bases and J 7 bases, with 13 bases left between them. For the CDR3, the DNA is TGTGCCAGTAGTAGCCTACAGGGTCTTGGCTACACCTTC. It translates to CASSSLQGLGYTF.

The chain couples TRBV10-1 to TRBJ1-2; perhaps TRBD1 as D (6 bases). Germline V CDR1 and CDR2: WNHNN, SYGVQD (reference sequence). The CDR3 totals 14 residues. The V and J ends lost 0 bases and 4 bases respectively, with 9 bases between them. The CDR3, as DNA: TGCGCCAGCAGTGAGTCAGGGGGTGTCTATGGCTACACCTTC. This encodes CASSESGGVYGYTF.

V is TRBV11-3 and J is TRBJ1-1, with 7 bases that match TRBD1. There are 14 residues in the CDR3. V lost 3 bases and J lost 11; bases outside the gene matches: 12. CDR1 and CDR2 from the germline V gene are SGHNT and YENEEA. CDR3 in DNA: TGTGCCAGCAGCTTGACAGGGCCGTCGAATGTGGCTTTCTTT. Its protein is CASSLTGPSNVAFF. Full variable domain (outside the CDR3, taken from reference TRBV11-3 and TRBJ1-1): EAGVVQSPRYKIIEKKQPVAFWCNPISGHNTLYWYLQNLGQGPELLIRYENEEAVDDSQLPKDRFSAERLKGVDSTLKIQPAELGDSAVYLCASSLTGPSNVAFFGQGTRLTVV.

The V gene is TRBV12-3 or TRBV12-4, the J gene TRBJ1-3; D is possibly TRBD1 (6 bases). The V gene lost 6 bases and the J gene lost 6 bases, with 12 bases spanning the gap. This CDR3 has 13 amino acids. The DNA of the CDR3 is TGTGCCAGCAGAGAAAACAGGGAAAACACCATATATTTT. Its protein is CASRENRENTIYF.

The chain recombines TRBV5-1 with TRBJ2-1; a weak D match, TRBD1 (6 bases). Between the trimmed V and J ends, which lost 4 bases and 5 bases, there was a span of 10 bases. CDR3 size: 13 residues. Germline lookup yields CDR1 SGHRS and CDR2 YFSETQ. The CDR3 sequence: CASSRTANNEQFF. The DNA for the CDR3 is TGCGCCAGCAGCCGGACAGCAAACAATGAGCAGTTCTTC.

The chain is built from TRBV2 and TRBJ1-1; D might be TRBD1 (5 bases). The CDR3 extends over 14 amino acids. From germline, CDR1 is SNHLY and CDR2 FYNNEI. V was trimmed by 5 bases and J by 4 bases, leaving 14 bases between them. The CDR3 loop reads CASSQRRGGTEAFF. For the CDR3, the DNA is TGTGCCAGCAGTCAACGAAGGGGAGGCACTGAAGCTTTCTTT.

This chain connects TRBV7-6 to TRBJ2-1; D is possibly TRBD2 (5 bases). The CDR3 loop spans 15 amino acids. The germline CDR1 and CDR2 sequences are SGHVS and FNYEAQ. Trimming left V 3 bases short and J 4 bases short, with 13 bases between. The CDR3 DNA follows: TGTGCCAGCAGCTTGTTGGCTAGCTGGTACAATGAGCAGTTCTTC. Translating gives CASSLLASWYNEQFF.

The rearrangement links TRBV27 to TRBJ2-2; TRBD2 matches 8 bases. The V gene end was trimmed by 6 bases and the J gene end by 3 bases; junction bases not matched to a gene: 12. This CDR3 has 17 amino acids. Germline CDR1 MNHEY, CDR2 SMNVEV (reference sequence). This CDR3 is CASRDPTGGQDTGELFF. The CDR3 nucleotides read TGTGCCAGCAGGGACCCAACGGGGGGGCAGGACACCGGGGAGCTGTTTTTT.

The rearrangement joins TRBV30 to TRBJ2-7; 12 positions agree with TRBD2. This CDR3 is built from 15 residues. With 1 base clipped from V and 5 bases from J, the junction kept 6 bases outside the gene matches. The V gene's germline CDR1 is GTSNPN and CDR2 SVGIG (reference sequence). The CDR3 protein is CAWSALAGGQHEQYF. The CDR3 nucleotides are TGTGCCTGGAGTGCCCTAGCGGGAGGGCAACACGAGCAGTACTTC.

The J gene is TRBJ1-3, the V gene TRBV7-6; D remains ambiguous. The germline V gene has CDR1 SGHVS and CDR2 FNYEAQ. V dropped 1 base and J dropped 8 bases, with 21 bases sitting between them. The CDR3 runs 17 residues. CDR3 region: CASSLGSPGNPGDTIYF. CDR3 DNA: TGTGCCAGCAGCTTAGGGTCCCCAGGCAACCCCGGGGACACCATATATTTT.

This rearrangement joins TRBV27 to TRBJ2-5; no clear D gene. Germline lookup yields CDR1 MNHEY and CDR2 SMNVEV (reference sequence). The V gene lost 4 bases and the J gene lost 9 bases, with 15 bases spanning the gap. The CDR3 extends over 13 amino acids. The CDR3 DNA reads TGTGCCAGCAGTTCTTTAAATCCCCTGTCCCAGTACTTC. Translating it yields CASSSLNPLSQYF.

CDR3 in amino acids: CASSFREVADTQYF. CDR3 sequence (DNA): TGTGCCAGCAGCTTCCGGGAGGTAGCAGATACGCAGTATTTT. The J gene is TRBJ2-3, the V gene TRBV13, with 7 nucleotides matching TRBD2. This CDR3 contains 14 residues. CDR1 is PRHDT and CDR2 is FYEKMQ in the germline V gene (reference sequence). V shed 3 bases and J 4 bases; nucleotides not matched to a gene: 4.

The chain couples TRBV30 to TRBJ1-1; 7 bases map to TRBD1. The CDR3 spans 14 residues. V shed 5 bases and J 4 bases; nucleotides not matched to a gene: 10. Germline lookup yields CDR1 GTSNPN and CDR2 SVGIG (reference sequence). The CDR3 DNA sequence: TGTGCCTGGTCCGGACAGGTGCGAGGCACTGAAGCTTTCTTT. As protein: CAWSGQVRGTEAFF.

The CDR3 DNA is TGTGCCACCACAGGACAGGCTGGAGTCACTGAAGCTTTCTTT. It yields the protein CATTGQAGVTEAFF. The gene calls are TRBV10-3 and TRBJ1-1, with 7 bases identical to TRBD1. V lost 10 bases and J lost 4; bases outside the gene matches: 12. The germline gives CDR1 ENHRY, CDR2 SYGVKD. CDR3 length equals 14 residues.

This clone came up a few times. The chain is built from TRBV4-1 and TRBJ2-7, with TRBD2 identical over 13 bases. The CDR3 is made up of 16 amino acids. Germline V CDR1 and CDR2: MGHRA, YSYEKL. V gave up 4 bases and J gave up 6 bases; unmatched junction bases: 9. CDR3 DNA sequence: TGCGCCAGCAGCCGAGGGACTAGCGGGAACTCGGGCGAGCAGTACTTC. It is translated as CASSRGTSGNSGEQYF.

The chain recombines TRBV30 with TRBJ1-4; unclear D gene. The germline CDR1 and CDR2 sequences are GTSNPN and SVGIG (reference sequence). V lost 2 bases to trimming and J lost 0 bases, with 16 bases between them. The CDR3 consists of 17 residues. CDR3 bases: TGTGCCTGGAGTTCCTCCAATCGGCAGGCAACTAATGAAAAACTGTTTTTT. This translates into CAWSSSNRQATNEKLFF.

This chain joins TRBV19 and TRBJ2-1; 10 nucleotides match TRBD2. Germline V gives CDR1 LNHDA, CDR2 SQIVND (reference sequence). CDR3 length: 14 amino acids. The V gene end was trimmed by 5 bases and the J gene end by 6 bases; junction bases not matched to a gene: 4. CDR3 residues: CASSSTSGPNEQFF. DNA for the CDR3: TGTGCCAGTAGTTCGACTAGCGGGCCCAATGAGCAGTTCTTC.

This chain joins TRBV28 and TRBJ2-7; 10 nucleotides line up with TRBD1. The CDR3 is 16 residues long. With 6 bases clipped from V and 6 bases from J, the junction kept 14 bases outside the gene matches. Germline V gives CDR1 MDHEN, CDR2 SYDVKM. CDR3 bases: TGTGCCAGCAGACCCGCCGGGACAGGGGATTATCGCGAGCAGTACTTC. Protein product: CASRPAGTGDYREQYF.

The chain has TRBV7-9 and TRBJ2-3; D is possibly TRBD1 (5 bases). Trimming removed 2 bases from V and 0 bases from J, with 12 bases in between. Germline CDR1 and CDR2: SEHNR and FQNEAQ (reference sequence). The CDR3 has 16 amino acids. The CDR3 reads CASSLRGTASTDTQYF. The CDR3 coding sequence is TGTGCCAGCAGCTTAAGGGGTACCGCCAGCACAGATACGCAGTATTTT.

This rearrangement joins TRBV25-1 to TRBJ1-5, with D maybe TRBD1 (6 bases). Germline V gene sequence: CDR1 MGHDK, CDR2 SYGVNS. The CDR3 contains 14 residues. Deletions cut 4 bases from V and 4 bases from J, with 11 bases between. The CDR3 here is CASSATGPNQPQHF. The CDR3 DNA reads TGTGCCAGCAGTGCTACAGGGCCAAATCAGCCCCAGCATTTT.

The chain combines TRBV28 with TRBJ1-2; possibly TRBD1 for D (6 bases). The CDR3 has 13 amino acids. The germline V gene has CDR1 MDHEN and CDR2 SYDVKM. V lost 5 bases and J lost 4, with 11 bases in between. The CDR3: CASSPTGSYGYTF. The CDR3 coding sequence is TGTGCCAGCAGTCCTACAGGGAGCTATGGCTACACCTTC.